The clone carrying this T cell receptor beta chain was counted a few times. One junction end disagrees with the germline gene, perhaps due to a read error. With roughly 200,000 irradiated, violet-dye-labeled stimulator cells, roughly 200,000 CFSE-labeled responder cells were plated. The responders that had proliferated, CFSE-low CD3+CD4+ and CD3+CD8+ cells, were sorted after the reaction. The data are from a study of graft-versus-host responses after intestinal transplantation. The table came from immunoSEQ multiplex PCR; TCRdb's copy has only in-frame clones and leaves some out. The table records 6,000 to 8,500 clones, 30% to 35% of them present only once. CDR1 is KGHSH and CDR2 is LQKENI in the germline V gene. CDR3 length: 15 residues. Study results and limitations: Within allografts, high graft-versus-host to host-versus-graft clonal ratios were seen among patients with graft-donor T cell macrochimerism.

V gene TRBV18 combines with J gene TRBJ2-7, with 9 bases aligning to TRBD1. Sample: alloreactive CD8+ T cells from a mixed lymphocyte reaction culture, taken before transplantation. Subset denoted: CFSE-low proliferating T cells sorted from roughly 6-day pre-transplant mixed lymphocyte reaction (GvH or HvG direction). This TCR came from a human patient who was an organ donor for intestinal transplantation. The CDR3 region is CASSPPQGAFYEQYF. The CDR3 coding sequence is TGTGCCAGTTCACCTCCACAGGGGGCTTTCTACGAGCAGTACTTC.